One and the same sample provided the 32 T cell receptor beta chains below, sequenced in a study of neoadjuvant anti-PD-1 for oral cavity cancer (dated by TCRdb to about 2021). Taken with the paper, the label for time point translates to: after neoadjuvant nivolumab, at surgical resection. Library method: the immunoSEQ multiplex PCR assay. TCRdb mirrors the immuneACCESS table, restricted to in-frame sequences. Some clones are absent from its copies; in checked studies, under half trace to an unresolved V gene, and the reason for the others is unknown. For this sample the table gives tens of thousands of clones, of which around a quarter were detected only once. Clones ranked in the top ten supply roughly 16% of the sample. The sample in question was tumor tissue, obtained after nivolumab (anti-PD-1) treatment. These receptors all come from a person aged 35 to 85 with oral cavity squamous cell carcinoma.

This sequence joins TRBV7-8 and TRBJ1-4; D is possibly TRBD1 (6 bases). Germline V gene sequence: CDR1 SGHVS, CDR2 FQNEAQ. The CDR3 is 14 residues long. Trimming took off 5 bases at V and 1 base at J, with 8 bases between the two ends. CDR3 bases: TGTGCCAGCAGCCCCAGGGGAACTAATGAAAAACTGTTTTTT. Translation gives CASSPRGTNEKLFF.

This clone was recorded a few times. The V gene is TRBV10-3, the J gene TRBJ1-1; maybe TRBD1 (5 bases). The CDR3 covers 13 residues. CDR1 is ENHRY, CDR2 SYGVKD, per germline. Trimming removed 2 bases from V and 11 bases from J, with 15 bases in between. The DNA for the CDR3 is TGTGCCATCAGTGAGCCTGACAGAGAATCGGCTTTCTTT. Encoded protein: CAISEPDRESAFF.

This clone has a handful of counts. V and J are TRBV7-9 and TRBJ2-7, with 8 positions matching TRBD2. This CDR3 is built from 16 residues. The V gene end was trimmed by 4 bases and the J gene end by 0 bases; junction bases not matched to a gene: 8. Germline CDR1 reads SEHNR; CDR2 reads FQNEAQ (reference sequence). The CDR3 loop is CASSSRAGVSSYEQYF. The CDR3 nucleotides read TGTGCCAGCAGCTCGAGAGCGGGAGTCAGCTCCTACGAGCAGTACTTC.

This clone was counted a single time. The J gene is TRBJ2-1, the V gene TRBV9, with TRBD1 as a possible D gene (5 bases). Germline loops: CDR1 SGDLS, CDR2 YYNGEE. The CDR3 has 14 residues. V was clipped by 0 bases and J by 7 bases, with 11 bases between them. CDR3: CASSVALRVNEQFF. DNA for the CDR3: TGTGCCAGCAGCGTAGCCCTCAGGGTGAATGAGCAGTTCTTC.

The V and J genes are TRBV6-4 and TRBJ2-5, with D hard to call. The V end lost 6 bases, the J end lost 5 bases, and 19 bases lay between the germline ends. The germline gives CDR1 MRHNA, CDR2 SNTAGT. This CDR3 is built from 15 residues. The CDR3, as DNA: TGTGCCAGCAGCAACCACGCCGGAGTCATGGAGACCCAGTACTTC. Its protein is CASSNHAGVMETQYF.

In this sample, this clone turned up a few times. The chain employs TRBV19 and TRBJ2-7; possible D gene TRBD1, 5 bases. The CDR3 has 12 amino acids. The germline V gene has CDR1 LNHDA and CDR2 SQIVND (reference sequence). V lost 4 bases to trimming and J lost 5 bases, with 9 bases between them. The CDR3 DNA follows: TGTGCCAGTAGTACGCAGGGTAACGAGCAGTACTTC. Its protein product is CASSTQGNEQYF.

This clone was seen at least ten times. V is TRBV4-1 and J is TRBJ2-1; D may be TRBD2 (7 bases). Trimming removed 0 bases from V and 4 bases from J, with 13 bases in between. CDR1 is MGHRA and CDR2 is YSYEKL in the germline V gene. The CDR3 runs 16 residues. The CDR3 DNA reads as TGCGCCAGCAGCCAAGATATCAGCGGGACATACAATGAGCAGTTCTTC. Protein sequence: CASSQDISGTYNEQFF.

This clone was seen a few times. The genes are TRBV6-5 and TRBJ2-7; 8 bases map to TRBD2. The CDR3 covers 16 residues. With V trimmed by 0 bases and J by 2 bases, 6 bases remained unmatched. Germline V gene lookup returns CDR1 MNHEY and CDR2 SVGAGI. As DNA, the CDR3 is TGTGCCAGCAGTTACTCTTACTCGCGGGGGGCCTACGAGCAGTACTTC. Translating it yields CASSYSYSRGAYEQYF.

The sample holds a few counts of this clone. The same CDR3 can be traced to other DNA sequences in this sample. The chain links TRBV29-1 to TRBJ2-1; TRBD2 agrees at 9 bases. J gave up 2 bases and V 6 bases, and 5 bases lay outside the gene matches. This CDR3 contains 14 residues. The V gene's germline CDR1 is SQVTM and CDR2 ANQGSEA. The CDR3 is CSVSGLATYNEQFF. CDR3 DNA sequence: TGCAGCGTCTCGGGACTAGCTACCTACAATGAGCAGTTCTTC.

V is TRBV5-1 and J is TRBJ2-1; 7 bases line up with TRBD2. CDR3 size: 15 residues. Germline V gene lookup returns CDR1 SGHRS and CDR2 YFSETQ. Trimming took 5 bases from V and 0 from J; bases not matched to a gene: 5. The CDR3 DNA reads TGCGCCAGCAGAATATCGGGGGGCTCCTACAATGAGCAGTTCTTC. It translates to CASRISGGSYNEQFF.

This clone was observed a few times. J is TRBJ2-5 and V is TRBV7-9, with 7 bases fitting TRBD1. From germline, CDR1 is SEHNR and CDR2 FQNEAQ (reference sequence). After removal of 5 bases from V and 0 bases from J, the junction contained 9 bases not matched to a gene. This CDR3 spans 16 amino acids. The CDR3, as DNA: TGTGCCAGCAGCCCCTATGGACAGGCGAACCAAGAGACCCAGTACTTC. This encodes CASSPYGQANQETQYF.

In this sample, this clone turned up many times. The CDR3 coding sequence is TGTGCCAGCAGTAAGGGGACAGGCGGCTACACCTTC. Amino acids: CASSKGTGGYTF. V usage is TRBV27 and J usage is TRBJ1-2, with 8 bases aligning to TRBD1. V dropped 5 bases and J dropped 8; count of bases not matched to a gene: 4. CDR3 size: 12 residues. CDR1 and CDR2 from the germline V gene are MNHEY and SMNVEV (reference sequence).

CDR3 DNA: TGTGCCAGCAGGGTCGGGACTAGCGAATACGAGCAGTACTTC. Translation gives CASRVGTSEYEQYF. The chain joins TRBV6-1 to TRBJ2-7; 10 nucleotides match TRBD2. The CDR3 consists of 14 residues. Germline lookup yields CDR1 MNHNS and CDR2 SASEGT. Unmatched junction bases numbered 6, after V lost 6 bases and J lost 4 bases.

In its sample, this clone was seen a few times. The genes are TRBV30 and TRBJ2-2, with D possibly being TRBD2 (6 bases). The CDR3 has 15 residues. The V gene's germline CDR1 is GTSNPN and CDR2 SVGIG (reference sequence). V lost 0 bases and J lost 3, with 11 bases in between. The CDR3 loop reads CAWSVIRRDTGELFF. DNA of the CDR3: TGTGCCTGGAGTGTAATCCGGAGGGACACCGGGGAGCTGTTTTTT.

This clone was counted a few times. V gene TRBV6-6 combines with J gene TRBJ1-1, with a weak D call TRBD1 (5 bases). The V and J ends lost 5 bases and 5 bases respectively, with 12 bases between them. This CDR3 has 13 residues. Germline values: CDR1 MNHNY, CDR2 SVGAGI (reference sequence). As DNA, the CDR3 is TGTGCCAGCAGTCCTCGGGGGTCAACTGAAGCTTTCTTT. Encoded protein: CASSPRGSTEAFF.

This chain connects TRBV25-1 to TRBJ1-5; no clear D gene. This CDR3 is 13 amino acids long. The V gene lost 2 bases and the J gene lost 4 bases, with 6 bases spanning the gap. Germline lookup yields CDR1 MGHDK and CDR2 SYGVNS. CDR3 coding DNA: TGTGCCAGCAGTGAACGGGGAAATCAGCCCCAGCATTTT. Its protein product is CASSERGNQPQHF.

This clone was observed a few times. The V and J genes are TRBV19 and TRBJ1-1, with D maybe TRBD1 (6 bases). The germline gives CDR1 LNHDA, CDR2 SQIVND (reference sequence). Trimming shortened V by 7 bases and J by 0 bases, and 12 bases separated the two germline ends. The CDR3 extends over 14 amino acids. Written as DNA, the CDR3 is TGTGCCAGTAATGGGGGGCGCATGAACACTGAAGCTTTCTTT. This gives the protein CASNGGRMNTEAFF. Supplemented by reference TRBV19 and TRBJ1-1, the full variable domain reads DGGITQSPKYLFRKEGQNVTLSCEQNLNHDAMYWYRQDPGQGLRLIYYSQIVNDFQKGDIAEGYSVSREKKESFPLTVTSAQKNPTAFYLCASNGGRMNTEAFFGQGTRLTVV.

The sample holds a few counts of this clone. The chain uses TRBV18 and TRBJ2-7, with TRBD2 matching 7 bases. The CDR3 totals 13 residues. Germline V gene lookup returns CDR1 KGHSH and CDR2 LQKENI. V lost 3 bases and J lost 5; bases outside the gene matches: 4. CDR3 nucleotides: TGTGCCAGCTCACCGGGGGGGTCTCACGAGCAGTACTTC. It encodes CASSPGGSHEQYF.

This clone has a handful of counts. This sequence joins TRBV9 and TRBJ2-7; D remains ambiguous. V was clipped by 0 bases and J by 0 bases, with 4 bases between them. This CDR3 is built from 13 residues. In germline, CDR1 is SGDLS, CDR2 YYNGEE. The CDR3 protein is CASSVGASYEQYF. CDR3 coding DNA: TGTGCCAGCAGCGTAGGGGCCTCCTACGAGCAGTACTTC. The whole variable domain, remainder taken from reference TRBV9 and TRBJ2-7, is DSGVTQTPKHLITATGQRVTLRCSPRSGDLSVYWYQQSLDQGLQFLIQYYNGEERAKGNILERFSAQQFPDLHSELNLSSLELGDSALYFCASSVGASYEQYFGPGTRLTVT.

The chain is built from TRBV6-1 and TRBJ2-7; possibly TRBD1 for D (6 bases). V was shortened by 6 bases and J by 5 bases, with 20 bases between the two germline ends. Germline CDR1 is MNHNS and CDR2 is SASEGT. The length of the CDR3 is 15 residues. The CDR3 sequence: CASRRTGHLVDEQYF. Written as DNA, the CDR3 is TGTGCCAGCAGGCGGACGGGACACTTGGTGGACGAGCAGTACTTC.

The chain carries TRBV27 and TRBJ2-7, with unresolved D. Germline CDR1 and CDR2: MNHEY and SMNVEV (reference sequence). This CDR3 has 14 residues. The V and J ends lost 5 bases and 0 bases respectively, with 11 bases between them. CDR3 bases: TGTGCCAGCAGTACCACAATTTACTCCTACGAGCAGTACTTC. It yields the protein CASSTTIYSYEQYF.

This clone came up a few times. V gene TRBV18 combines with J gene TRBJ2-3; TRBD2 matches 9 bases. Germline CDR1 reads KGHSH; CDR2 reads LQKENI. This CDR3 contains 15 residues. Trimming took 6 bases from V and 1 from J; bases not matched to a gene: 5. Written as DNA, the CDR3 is TGTGCCAGCTCTTTTAGCGGGAGTGGCACAGATACGCAGTATTTT. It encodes CASSFSGSGTDTQYF. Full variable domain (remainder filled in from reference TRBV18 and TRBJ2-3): NAGVMQNPRHLVRRRGQEARLRCSPMKGHSHVYWYRQLPEEGLKFMVYLQKENIIDESGMPKERFSAEFPKEGPSILRIQQVVRGDSAAYFCASSFSGSGTDTQYFGPGTRLTVL.

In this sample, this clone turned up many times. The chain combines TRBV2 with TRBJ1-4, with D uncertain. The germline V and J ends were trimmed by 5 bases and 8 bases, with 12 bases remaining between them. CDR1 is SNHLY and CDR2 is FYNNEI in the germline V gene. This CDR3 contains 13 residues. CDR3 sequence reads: CASSMLAMEKLFF. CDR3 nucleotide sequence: TGTGCCAGCAGTATGCTGGCCATGGAAAAACTGTTTTTT.

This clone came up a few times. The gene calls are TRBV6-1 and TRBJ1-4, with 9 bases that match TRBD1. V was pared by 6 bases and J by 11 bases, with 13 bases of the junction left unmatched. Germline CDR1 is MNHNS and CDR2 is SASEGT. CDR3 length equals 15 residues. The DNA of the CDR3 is TGTGCCAGCAGGGCAACGGACAGGGGAGTCGGGAAACTGTTTTTT. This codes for CASRATDRGVGKLFF.

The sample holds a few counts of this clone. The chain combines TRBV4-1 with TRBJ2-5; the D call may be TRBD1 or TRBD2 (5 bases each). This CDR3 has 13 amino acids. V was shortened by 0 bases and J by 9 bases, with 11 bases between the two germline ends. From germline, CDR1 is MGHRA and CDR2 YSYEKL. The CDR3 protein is CASSQDRREPQYF. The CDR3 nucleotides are TGCGCCAGCAGCCAAGATCGCAGGGAGCCCCAGTACTTC.

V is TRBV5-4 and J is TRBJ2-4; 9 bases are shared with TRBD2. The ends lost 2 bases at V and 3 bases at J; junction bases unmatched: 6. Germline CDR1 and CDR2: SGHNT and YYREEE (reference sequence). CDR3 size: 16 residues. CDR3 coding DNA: TGTGCCAGCAGCTTTCAAGCGGGGGGCAACAAAAACATTCAGTACTTC. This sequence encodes CASSFQAGGNKNIQYF. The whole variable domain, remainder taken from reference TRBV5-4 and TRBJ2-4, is ETGVTQSPTHLIKTRGQQVTLRCSSQSGHNTVSWYQQALGQGPQFIFQYYREEENGRGNFPPRFSGLQFPNYSSELNVNALELDDSALYLCASSFQAGGNKNIQYFGAGTRLSVL.

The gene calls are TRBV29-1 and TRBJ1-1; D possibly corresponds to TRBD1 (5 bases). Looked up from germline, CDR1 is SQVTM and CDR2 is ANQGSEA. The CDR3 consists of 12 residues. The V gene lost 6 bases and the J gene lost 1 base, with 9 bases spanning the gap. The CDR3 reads CSVSTGNTEAFF. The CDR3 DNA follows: TGCAGCGTGTCAACAGGGAACACTGAAGCTTTCTTT.

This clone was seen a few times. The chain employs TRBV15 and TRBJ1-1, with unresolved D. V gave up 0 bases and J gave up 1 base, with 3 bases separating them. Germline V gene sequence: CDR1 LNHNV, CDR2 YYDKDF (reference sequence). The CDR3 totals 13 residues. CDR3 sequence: CATSRDRNTEAFF. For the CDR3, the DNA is TGTGCCACCAGCAGAGATCGGAACACTGAAGCTTTCTTT.

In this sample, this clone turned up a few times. The CDR3 sequence: CARRDRDLKQYF. The CDR3 nucleotides are TGTGCCCGCCGGGACAGGGACCTAAAGCAGTACTTC. This sequence joins TRBV27 and TRBJ2-7; 9 bases line up with TRBD1. The CDR3 consists of 12 residues. Germline V CDR1 and CDR2: MNHEY, SMNVEV (reference sequence). Trimming cost V 11 bases and J 8 bases; bases outside gene matches: 10.

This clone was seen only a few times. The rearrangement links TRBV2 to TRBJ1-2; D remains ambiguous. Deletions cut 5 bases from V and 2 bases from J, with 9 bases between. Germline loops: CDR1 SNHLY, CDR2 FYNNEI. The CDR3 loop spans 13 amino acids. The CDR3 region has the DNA TGTGCCAGCAGTACGAACCAGAACTATGGCTACACCTTC. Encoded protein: CASSTNQNYGYTF.

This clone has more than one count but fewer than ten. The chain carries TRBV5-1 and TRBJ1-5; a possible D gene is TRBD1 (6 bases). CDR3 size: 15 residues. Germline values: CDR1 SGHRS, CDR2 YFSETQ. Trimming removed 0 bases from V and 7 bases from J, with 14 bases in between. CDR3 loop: CASSLEGGAFQPQHF. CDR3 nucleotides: TGCGCCAGCAGCTTGGAGGGGGGCGCGTTCCAGCCCCAGCATTTT. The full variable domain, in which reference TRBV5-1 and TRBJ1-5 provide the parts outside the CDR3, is KAGVTQTPRYLIKTRGQQVTLSCSPISGHRSVSWYQQTPGQGLQFLFEYFSETQRNKGNFPGRFSGRQFSNSRSEMNVSTLELGDSALYLCASSLEGGAFQPQHFGDGTRLSIL.

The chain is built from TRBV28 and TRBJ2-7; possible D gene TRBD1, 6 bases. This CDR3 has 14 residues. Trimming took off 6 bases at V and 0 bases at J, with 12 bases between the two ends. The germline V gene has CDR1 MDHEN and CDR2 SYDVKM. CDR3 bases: TGTGCCAGCAGACCCTTGGACAGCTCCTACGAGCAGTACTTC. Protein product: CASRPLDSSYEQYF.